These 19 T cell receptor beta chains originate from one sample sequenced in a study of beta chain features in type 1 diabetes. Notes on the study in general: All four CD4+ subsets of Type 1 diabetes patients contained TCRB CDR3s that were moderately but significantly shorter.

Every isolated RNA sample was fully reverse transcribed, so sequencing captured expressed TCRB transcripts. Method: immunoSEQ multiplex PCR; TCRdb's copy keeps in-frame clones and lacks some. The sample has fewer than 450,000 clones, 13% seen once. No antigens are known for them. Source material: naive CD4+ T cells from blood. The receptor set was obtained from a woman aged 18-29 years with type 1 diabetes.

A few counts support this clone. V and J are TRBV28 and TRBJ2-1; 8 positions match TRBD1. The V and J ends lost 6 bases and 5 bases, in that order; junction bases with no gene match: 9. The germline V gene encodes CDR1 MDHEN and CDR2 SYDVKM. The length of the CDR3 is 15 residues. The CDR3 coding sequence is TGTGCCAGCAGGTATACCTCGGGACAGGACAATGAGCAGTTCTTC. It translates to CASRYTSGQDNEQFF. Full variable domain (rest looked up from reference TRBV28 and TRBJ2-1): DVKVTQSSRYLVKRTGEKVFLECVQDMDHENMFWYRQDPGLGLRLIYFSYDVKMKEKGDIPEGYSVSREKKERFSLILESASTNQTSMYLCASRYTSGQDNEQFFGPGTRLTVL.

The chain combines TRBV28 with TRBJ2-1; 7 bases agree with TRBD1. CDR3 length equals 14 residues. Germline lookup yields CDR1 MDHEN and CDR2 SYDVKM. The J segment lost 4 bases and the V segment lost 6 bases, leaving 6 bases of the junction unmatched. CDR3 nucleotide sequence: TGTGCCAGCAGCGAGTCACAGGGGTACAATGAGCAGTTCTTC. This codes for CASSESQGYNEQFF. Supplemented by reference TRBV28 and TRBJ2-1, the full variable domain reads DVKVTQSSRYLVKRTGEKVFLECVQDMDHENMFWYRQDPGLGLRLIYFSYDVKMKEKGDIPEGYSVSREKKERFSLILESASTNQTSMYLCASSESQGYNEQFFGPGTRLTVL.

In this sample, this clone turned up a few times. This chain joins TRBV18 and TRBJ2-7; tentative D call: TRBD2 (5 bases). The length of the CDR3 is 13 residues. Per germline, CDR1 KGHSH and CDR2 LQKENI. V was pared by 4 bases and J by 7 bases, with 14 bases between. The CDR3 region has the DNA TGTGCCAGCTCACTCCTCCGAGGCGGGGAGCAGTACTTC. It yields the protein CASSLLRGGEQYF.

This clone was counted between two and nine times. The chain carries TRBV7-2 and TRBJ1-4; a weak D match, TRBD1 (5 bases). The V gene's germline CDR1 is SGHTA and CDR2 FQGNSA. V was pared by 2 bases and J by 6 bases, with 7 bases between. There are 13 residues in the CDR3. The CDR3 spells CASSLRGYEKLFF. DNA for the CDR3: TGTGCCAGCAGCTTAAGGGGTTATGAAAAACTGTTTTTT.

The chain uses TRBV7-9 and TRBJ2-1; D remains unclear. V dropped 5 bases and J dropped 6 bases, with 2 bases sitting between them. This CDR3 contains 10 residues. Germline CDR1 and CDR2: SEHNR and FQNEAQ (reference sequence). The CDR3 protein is CASSRNEQFF. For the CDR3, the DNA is TGTGCCAGCAGCCGCAATGAGCAGTTCTTC.

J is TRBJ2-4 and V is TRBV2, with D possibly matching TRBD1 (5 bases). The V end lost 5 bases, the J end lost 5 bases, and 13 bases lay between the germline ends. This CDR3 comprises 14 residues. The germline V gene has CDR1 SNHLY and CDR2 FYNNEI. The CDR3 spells CASSKDLGENIQYF. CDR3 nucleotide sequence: TGTGCCAGCAGTAAAGACCTAGGGGAAAACATTCAGTACTTC.

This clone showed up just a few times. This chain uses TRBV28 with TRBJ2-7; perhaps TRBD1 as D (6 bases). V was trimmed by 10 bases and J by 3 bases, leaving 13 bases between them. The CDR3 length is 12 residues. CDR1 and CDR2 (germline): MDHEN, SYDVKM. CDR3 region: CATTDRVYEQYF. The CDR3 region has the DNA TGTGCCACAACGGACAGAGTCTACGAGCAGTACTTC.

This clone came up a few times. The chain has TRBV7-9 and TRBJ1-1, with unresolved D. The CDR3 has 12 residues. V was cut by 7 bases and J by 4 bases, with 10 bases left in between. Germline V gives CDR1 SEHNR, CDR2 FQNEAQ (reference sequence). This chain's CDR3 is CASTPYSTEAFF. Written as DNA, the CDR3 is TGTGCCAGCACCCCTTACTCCACTGAAGCTTTCTTT.

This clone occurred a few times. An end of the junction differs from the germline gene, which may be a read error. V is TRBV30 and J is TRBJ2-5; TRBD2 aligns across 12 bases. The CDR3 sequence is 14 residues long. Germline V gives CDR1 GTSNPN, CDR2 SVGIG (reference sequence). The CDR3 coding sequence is TGTGCCTGGAGCCCCGGCCTAGCGGGAGGGCCCCGACACTTC. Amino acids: CAWSPGLAGGPRHF.

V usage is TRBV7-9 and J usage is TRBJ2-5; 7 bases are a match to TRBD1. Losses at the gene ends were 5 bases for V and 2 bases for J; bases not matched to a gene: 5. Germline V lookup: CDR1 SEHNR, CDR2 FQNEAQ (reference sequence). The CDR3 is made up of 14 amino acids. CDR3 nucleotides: TGTGCCAGCAGCCTACGGACAGGTCAAGAGACCCAGTACTTC. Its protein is CASSLRTGQETQYF.

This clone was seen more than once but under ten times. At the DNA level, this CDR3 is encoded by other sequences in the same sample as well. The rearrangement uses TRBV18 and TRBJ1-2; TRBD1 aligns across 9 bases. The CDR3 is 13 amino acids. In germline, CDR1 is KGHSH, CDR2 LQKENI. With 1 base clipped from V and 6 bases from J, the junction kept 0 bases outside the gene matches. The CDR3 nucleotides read TGTGCCAGCTCACCACGGACAGGGGATGGCTACACCTTC. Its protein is CASSPRTGDGYTF. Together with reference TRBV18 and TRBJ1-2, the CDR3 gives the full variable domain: NAGVMQNPRHLVRRRGQEARLRCSPMKGHSHVYWYRQLPEEGLKFMVYLQKENIIDESGMPKERFSAEFPKEGPSILRIQQVVRGDSAAYFCASSPRTGDGYTFGSGTRLTVV.

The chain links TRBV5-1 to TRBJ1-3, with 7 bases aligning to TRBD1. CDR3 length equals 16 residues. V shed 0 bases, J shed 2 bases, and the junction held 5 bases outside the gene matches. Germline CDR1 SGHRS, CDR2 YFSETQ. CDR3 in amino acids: CASSLATGQAGNTIYF. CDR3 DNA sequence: TGCGCCAGCAGCTTGGCGACAGGGCAAGCTGGAAACACCATATATTTT. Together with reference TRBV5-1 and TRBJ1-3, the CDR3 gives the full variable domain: KAGVTQTPRYLIKTRGQQVTLSCSPISGHRSVSWYQQTPGQGLQFLFEYFSETQRNKGNFPGRFSGRQFSNSRSEMNVSTLELGDSALYLCASSLATGQAGNTIYFGEGSWLTVV.

The CDR3 spells CASSLETSDEQFF. CDR3 in DNA: TGCGCCAGCAGCTTGGAAACTAGCGATGAGCAGTTCTTC. V and J are TRBV5-1 and TRBJ2-1, with 7 bases lining up with TRBD2. Germline-derived CDR1 and CDR2 are SGHRS and YFSETQ. V trimming: 0 bases; J trimming: 8 bases; junction bases outside the gene matches: 2. CDR3 length: 13 amino acids. The whole variable domain, remainder taken from reference TRBV5-1 and TRBJ2-1, is KAGVTQTPRYLIKTRGQQVTLSCSPISGHRSVSWYQQTPGQGLQFLFEYFSETQRNKGNFPGRFSGRQFSNSRSEMNVSTLELGDSALYLCASSLETSDEQFFGPGTRLTVL.

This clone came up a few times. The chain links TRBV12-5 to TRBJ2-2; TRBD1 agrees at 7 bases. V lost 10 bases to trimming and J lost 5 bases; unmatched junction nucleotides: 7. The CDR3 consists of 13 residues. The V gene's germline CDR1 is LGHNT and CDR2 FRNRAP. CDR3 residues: CATRQGSTGELFF. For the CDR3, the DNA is TGTGCTACTAGACAGGGTAGTACCGGGGAGCTGTTTTTT. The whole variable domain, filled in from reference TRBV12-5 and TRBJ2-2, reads DARVTQTPRHKVTEMGQEVTMRCQPILGHNTVFWYRQTMMQGLELLAYFRNRAPLDDSGMPKDRFSAEMPDATLATLKIQPSEPRDSAVYFCATRQGSTGELFFGEGSRLTVL.

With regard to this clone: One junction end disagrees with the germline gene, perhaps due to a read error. CDR3 sequence: CASSEVRDLF. The CDR3, as DNA: TGTGCCAGCAGTGAAGTTCGCGATCTCTTT. This sequence joins TRBV6-1 and TRBJ1-1; D is unclear. The CDR3 contains 10 residues. Germline V gene sequence: CDR1 MNHNS, CDR2 SASEGT.

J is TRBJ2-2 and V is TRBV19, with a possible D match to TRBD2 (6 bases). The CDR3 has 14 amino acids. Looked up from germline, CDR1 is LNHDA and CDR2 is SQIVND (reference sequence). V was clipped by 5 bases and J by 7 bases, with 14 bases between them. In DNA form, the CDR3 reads TGTGCCAGTAGTGCTCTAGCGAGTAACGGGGAGCTGTTTTTT. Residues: CASSALASNGELFF.

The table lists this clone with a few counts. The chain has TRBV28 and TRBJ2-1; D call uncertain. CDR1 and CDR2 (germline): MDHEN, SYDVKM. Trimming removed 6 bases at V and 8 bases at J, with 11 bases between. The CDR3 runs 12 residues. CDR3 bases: TGTGCCAGCAGGCGGAACGAAGATGAGCAGTTCTTC. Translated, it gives CASRRNEDEQFF.

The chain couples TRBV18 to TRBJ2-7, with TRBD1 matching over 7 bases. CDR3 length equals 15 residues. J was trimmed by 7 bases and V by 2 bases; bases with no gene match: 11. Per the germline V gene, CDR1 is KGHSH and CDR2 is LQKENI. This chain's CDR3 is CASSPAGTVAGEQYV. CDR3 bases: TGTGCCAGCTCACCAGCCGGGACAGTCGCCGGGGAGCAGTACGTC.

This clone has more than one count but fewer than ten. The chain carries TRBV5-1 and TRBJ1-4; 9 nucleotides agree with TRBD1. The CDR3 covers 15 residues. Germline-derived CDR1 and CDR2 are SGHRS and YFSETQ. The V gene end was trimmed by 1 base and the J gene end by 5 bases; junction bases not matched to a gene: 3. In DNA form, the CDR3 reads TGCGCCAGCAGCTTGAGGACAGGGGCGAATGAAAAACTGTTTTTT. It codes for CASSLRTGANEKLFF. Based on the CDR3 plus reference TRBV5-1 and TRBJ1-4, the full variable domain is KAGVTQTPRYLIKTRGQQVTLSCSPISGHRSVSWYQQTPGQGLQFLFEYFSETQRNKGNFPGRFSGRQFSNSRSEMNVSTLELGDSALYLCASSLRTGANEKLFFGSGTQLSVL.